This TCR beta chain was obtained from a study of blood T cells in healthy people across ages (dated by TCRdb to about 2015). Describing the broader study: In model experiments, roughly one uniquely barcoded TCR beta cDNA molecule per two T cells was captured by template switching. To track age-related changes in TCR beta repertoire diversity, the study relied on deep sequencing normalized with unique cDNA molecular identifiers. The donors were split into four age groups: young (average 16 years), middle-aged (around 40), aged (approximately 60) and long-lived (approximately 89). To avoid experimental bias, donors of different ages were spread randomly across the sequencing lanes. Using the same blood draw, the study looked at two additional independent replicas of 1 million unique cDNA reads for two donors, one aged 18 to 29 and the other aged 80 or older.

The CDR3 spans 13 residues, from the cysteine through the phenylalanine. Solely the CDR3 DNA is kept, with 39 bases framed from the first base. CDR1 and CDR2 are read off the germline V gene as MGHRA and YSYEKL. Deletion took 4 bases off V and 12 bases off J, with a span of 16 bases between the germline ends. Receptor amplification or capture employed 5' RACE. The sample was run on an Illumina HiSeq 2500. The second PCR ran for roughly 7 to 12 cycles and used a J-beta primer mix along with a sample-barcoded 5' primer. A template-switch 5' adaptor carrying 12 random nucleotides introduced a unique molecular identifier onto each TCR beta cDNA molecule. At least 3 million CDR3-containing paired-end reads were obtained from each sample. First-strand cDNA synthesis was performed from all RNA using the Mint cDNA synthesis kit, with priming by a TRBC-specific oligonucleotide. Following uracil-DNA glycosylase treatment, a first 18-cycle PCR with universal primers M1SS and BC2_uni_R was performed on all cDNA. Turning to the authors' computational methods: Normalization of each sample was performed by random selection of 1 million high-quality reads, each carrying a distinct molecular identifier. Instead of being binned into consensus sequences, reads with shared molecular identifiers were discarded. MiTCR, run with a Q25 quality threshold and the strictest error-elimination algorithm, handled CDR3 identification, clonotype clustering and error correction. A nonparametric unseen species model with Euler transformation was used to estimate lower-bound total TCR beta diversity. Through fastp at Q25 and MiXCR, TCRdb rebuilt clones from the public reads, retaining in-frame beta chains. Every CDR3 protein is listed once, alongside the most common genes and DNA of its rows. The V and J calls were not made by the authors but by TCRdb's processing. In this sample the table shows just over 1 million distinct CDR3 sequences, 40% to 55% of which occur a single time. The ten largest clones take up about 19% of the sample.

The study at large found these results: Total diversity estimates from one million sequenced T cells were considered lower bounds and underestimates. As age increased, observed TCR beta diversity per million T cells dropped in a roughly linear way, and a significant reduction was already evident by age approximately 40. Observed TCR beta diversity correlated strongly with the percentage of naive T cells measured by flow cytometry. Because donor CMV infection status was unknown, age-related changes in expanded clonotypes were potentially confounded. Because profiling used bulk unsorted PBMCs, naive and antigen-experienced compartments could not be compared conclusively. The long-lived group showed more naive CD4+ T cells, fewer expanded clones and increased TCR diversity than the aged group, suggesting age selection.

This clonotype was detected only once. This clone's antigen is unknown. Base-call qualities are not available, and no considerably larger clone is one nucleotide away. The donors were about 40 Caucasian individuals from Russia, aged about 6 to 95 years, who were systemically healthy. Around 10 milliliters of peripheral blood were collected from each donor into EDTA-treated Vacutainer tubes. Ficoll-Paque density-gradient centrifugation was used to isolate PBMCs, with at least 6.5 million per sample. Total RNA was extracted from PBMCs with Trizol reagent, with at least 6 micrograms obtained per sample. The percentages of naive CD45RAhigh/CD27high T cells were determined by flow cytometry on a PBMC aliquot from every donor.

The specimen sequenced was blood. The sequence links TRBV4-1 to TRBJ2-1, with the D gene too uncertain to name. The sequence was collected from a woman aged 55-69 years in good health. CDR3 sequence: CASSPRNGERQFF. The DNA sequence is TGCGCCAGCAGCCCCCGAAATGGGGAACGGCAGTTCTTC.